This is a list of T cell receptor beta chains from one sample in a study of T-cell reconstitution after alpha-beta-depleted transplantation in children. TCRdb reanalysed the PCR reads using MiXCR and keeps one entry per CDR3 protein. The table lists about 230,000 distinct CDR3 sequences, approximately 9.9% of them singletons. The starting material was PBMCs from the stem cell graft donor, obtained from the stem cell graft. Receptors were obtained from a human donor who donated a stem cell graft to a child with SCID. Both conserved end residues are part of each CDR3. The D gene is left open where the match is weak. Size values are once, few and many counts, or a class for expanded clones, and some rows have none.

j_call: TRBJ2-1
v_call: TRBV5-1
clone_size: many
d_call: .
cdr3_aa: CASREDGTSYNEQFF
cdr3_nt: TGCGCCAGCCGGGAGGACGGGACAAGCTACAATGAGCAGTTCTTC

j_call: TRBJ1-5
v_call: TRBV7-8
clone_size: .
d_call: TRBD1
cdr3_aa: CASSPRRDRGYQPQHF
cdr3_nt: TGTGCCAGCAGCCCCCGGAGGGACAGAGGCTATCAGCCCCAGCATTTT

j_call: TRBJ1-2
v_call: TRBV5-1
clone_size: many
d_call: .
cdr3_aa: CASSLHDNNYGYTF
cdr3_nt: TGCGCCAGCAGCTTGCACGATAATAACTATGGCTACACCTTC

j_call: TRBJ1-2
v_call: TRBV6-1
clone_size: many
d_call: TRBD1
cdr3_aa: CATGQGRIYGYTF
cdr3_nt: TGTGCCACTGGACAGGGACGTATCTATGGCTACACCTTC

j_call: TRBJ1-5
v_call: TRBV12-3/TRBV12-4
clone_size: many
d_call: .
cdr3_aa: CASTPSGQVAAQPQHF
cdr3_nt: TGTGCCAGCACCCCCTCCGGCCAGGTGGCGGCCCAGCCCCAGCATTTT

j_call: TRBJ2-1
v_call: TRBV4-3
clone_size: few
d_call: TRBD2
cdr3_aa: CASSPRAPQRGTLNEQFF
cdr3_nt: TGCGCCAGCAGCCCCCGAGCCCCCCAGCGGGGGACCCTCAATGAGCAGTTCTTC

j_call: TRBJ1-1
v_call: TRBV5-1
clone_size: many
d_call: TRBD1
cdr3_aa: CASSFAGTGGENTEAFF
cdr3_nt: TGCGCCAGCAGCTTTGCCGGGACAGGGGGCGAAAACACTGAAGCTTTCTTT

j_call: TRBJ1-1
v_call: TRBV5-1
clone_size: many
d_call: .
cdr3_aa: CASSSTRGGEYLGTEAFF
cdr3_nt: TGCGCCAGCAGCTCCACACGCGGCGGGGAATATCTCGGCACTGAAGCTTTCTTT

j_call: TRBJ1-2
v_call: TRBV11-2
clone_size: many
d_call: .
cdr3_aa: CASSSLAKSNYGYTF
cdr3_nt: TGTGCCAGCAGCTCTCTCGCCAAGAGTAACTATGGCTACACCTTC

j_call: TRBJ1-1
v_call: TRBV4-1
clone_size: once
d_call: .
cdr3_aa: CASSPDEGYTEAFF
cdr3_nt: TGCGCCAGCAGCCCAGATGAGGGTTACACTGAAGCTTTCTTT

j_call: TRBJ1-2
v_call: TRBV4-3
clone_size: many
d_call: TRBD1
cdr3_aa: CASSQAYTGGANYGYTF
cdr3_nt: TGCGCCAGCAGCCAAGCGTACACAGGGGGTGCTAACTATGGCTACACCTTC

j_call: TRBJ1-6
v_call: TRBV30
clone_size: few
d_call: TRBD1
cdr3_aa: CAWSVRQGHSPLHF
cdr3_nt: TGTGCCTGGAGTGTACGACAGGGCCATTCACCCCTCCACTTT

j_call: TRBJ2-1
v_call: TRBV20-1
clone_size: many
d_call: TRBD2
cdr3_aa: CSERRLAANNEQFF
cdr3_nt: TGCAGTGAAAGGCGACTAGCGGCAAACAATGAGCAGTTCTTC

j_call: TRBJ2-7
v_call: TRBV5-1
clone_size: many
d_call: .
cdr3_aa: CASSLEAGGYEQYF
cdr3_nt: TGCGCCAGCAGCTTGGAAGCGGGTGGGTACGAGCAGTACTTC

j_call: TRBJ2-3
v_call: TRBV3-1
clone_size: many
d_call: .
cdr3_aa: CASSHGINTDTQYF
cdr3_nt: TGTGCCAGCAGCCACGGGATTAATACAGATACGCAGTATTTT

j_call: TRBJ1-1
v_call: TRBV29-1
clone_size: .
d_call: .
cdr3_aa: CSVGTGRWTEAFF
cdr3_nt: TGCAGCGTTGGTACCGGCAGGTGGACTGAAGCTTTCTTT

j_call: TRBJ1-1
v_call: TRBV3-1
clone_size: many
d_call: .
cdr3_aa: CASSRWGVAFF
cdr3_nt: TGTGCCAGCAGCCGGTGGGGCGTAGCTTTCTTT

j_call: TRBJ2-1
v_call: TRBV3-1
clone_size: .
d_call: TRBD2
cdr3_aa: CAFCLGSSGGAAYNEQFF
cdr3_nt: TGTGCCTTCTGTTTAGGGAGCAGCGGGGGGGCCGCCTACAATGAGCAGTTCTTC

j_call: TRBJ2-1
v_call: TRBV20-1
clone_size: many
d_call: TRBD2
cdr3_aa: CSARTGLQSYNEQFF
cdr3_nt: TGCAGTGCCCGGACGGGACTACAATCCTACAATGAGCAGTTCTTC

j_call: TRBJ2-3
v_call: TRBV21-1
clone_size: many
d_call: .
cdr3_aa: CASSKALAGGRTDTQYF
cdr3_nt: TGTGCCAGCAGCAAAGCGCTAGCGGGGGGACGCACAGATACGCAGTATTTT

j_call: TRBJ1-4
v_call: TRBV20-1
clone_size: many
d_call: .
cdr3_aa: CNFINRVNEKLFF
cdr3_nt: TGCAACTTTATAAACAGGGTGAATGAAAAACTGTTTTTT

j_call: TRBJ2-3
v_call: TRBV7-2
clone_size: many
d_call: .
cdr3_aa: CASSLKFAQYF
cdr3_nt: TGTGCCAGCAGCCTCAAGTTCGCGCAGTATTTT

j_call: TRBJ1-2
v_call: TRBV12-3/TRBV12-4
clone_size: many
d_call: TRBD1
cdr3_aa: CASSPSRGQGNYGYTF
cdr3_nt: TGTGCCAGCAGTCCCTCTAGGGGACAGGGAAACTATGGCTACACCTTC

j_call: TRBJ1-5
v_call: TRBV7-8
clone_size: many
d_call: .
cdr3_aa: CASSLADNRAGNQPQHF
cdr3_nt: TGTGCCAGCAGCTTAGCGGACAATAGGGCAGGGAATCAGCCCCAGCATTTT

j_call: TRBJ2-1
v_call: TRBV15
clone_size: .
d_call: .
cdr3_aa: CATSRSLTYNEQFF
cdr3_nt: TGTGCCACCAGCAGAAGTCTGACTTACAATGAGCAGTTCTTC

j_call: TRBJ2-3
v_call: TRBV2
clone_size: many
d_call: .
cdr3_aa: CASSSGPLVAQYF
cdr3_nt: TGTGCCAGCAGTTCTGGACCCTTGGTAGCGCAGTATTTT

j_call: TRBJ1-1
v_call: TRBV10-2
clone_size: many
d_call: .
cdr3_aa: CASSEIQGSGNTEAFF
cdr3_nt: TGCGCCAGCAGTGAGATACAGGGAAGTGGGAACACTGAAGCTTTCTTT

j_call: TRBJ2-7
v_call: TRBV5-1
clone_size: many
d_call: .
cdr3_aa: CASSRDTLLTYEQYF
cdr3_nt: TGCGCCAGCAGCCGGGACACCCTACTTACCTACGAGCAGTACTTC

j_call: TRBJ2-3
v_call: TRBV29-1
clone_size: many
d_call: .
cdr3_aa: CSASVAGTQYF
cdr3_nt: TGCAGCGCCTCCGTGGCCGGTACGCAGTATTTT

j_call: TRBJ2-7
v_call: TRBV7-8
clone_size: many
d_call: TRBD2
cdr3_aa: CASSLDSGGYYEQYF
cdr3_nt: TGTGCCAGCAGCTTAGATAGCGGGGGATACTACGAGCAGTACTTC

j_call: TRBJ1-5
v_call: TRBV27
clone_size: many
d_call: .
cdr3_aa: CASSLSAVAGNQPQHF
cdr3_nt: TGTGCCAGCAGTTTATCGGCAGTGGCGGGCAATCAGCCCCAGCATTTT

j_call: TRBJ2-5
v_call: TRBV18
clone_size: .
d_call: .
cdr3_aa: CASSPRRTVQETQYF
cdr3_nt: TGTGCCAGCTCACCCAGGCGGACAGTCCAAGAGACCCAGTACTTC

j_call: TRBJ1-6
v_call: TRBV2
clone_size: many
d_call: .
cdr3_aa: CASRRDYSYNSPLHF
cdr3_nt: TGTGCCAGCAGGCGGGACTACTCCTATAATTCACCCCTCCACTTT

j_call: TRBJ1-2
v_call: TRBV5-1
clone_size: many
d_call: .
cdr3_aa: CASTQTGANYGYTF
cdr3_nt: TGCGCCAGCACCCAGACAGGAGCTAACTATGGCTACACCTTC

j_call: TRBJ2-3
v_call: TRBV7-9
clone_size: many
d_call: .
cdr3_aa: CASSFGGPDTQYF
cdr3_nt: TGTGCCAGCAGCTTCGGGGGCCCAGATACGCAGTATTTT

j_call: TRBJ1-4
v_call: TRBV6-5
clone_size: many
d_call: TRBD1
cdr3_aa: CASSLRTGESNEKLFF
cdr3_nt: TGTGCCAGCAGCCTCCGGACAGGGGAAAGTAATGAAAAACTGTTTTTT

j_call: TRBJ1-2
v_call: TRBV18
clone_size: .
d_call: TRBD1
cdr3_aa: CASSPPSTGGYGYTF
cdr3_nt: TGTGCCAGCTCACCACCGAGCACAGGGGGCTATGGCTACACCTTC